This record looks at one TCR beta chain sequence and its context. The antigen is unknown. This sample was taken from a study of identical twins. The V and J ends lost 6 bases and 13 bases respectively, with 25 bases between them. The V gene's germline CDR1 is DFQATT and CDR2 SNEGSKA (reference sequence). The CDR3 totals 14 residues. Regarding the study as a whole: Insertions were fewer in abundant cord blood beta clonotypes, whereas memory repertoires showed none of this pattern. Weaker excess sharing between twins was seen in beta out-of-frame sequences. Models underestimated how often monozygotic twins shared out-of-frame TCR alpha. Invariant populations such as MAIT and iNKT cells could partly muddle zero-insertion analyses.

One entry per CDR3 protein results from TCRdb running MiXCR on the 5' RACE reads. The sample has 1.5 million to 2 million distinct CDR3 sequences, around 33% seen once; the top ten hold about 0.27%. The chain links TRBV20-1 to TRBJ2-1; D uncertain. Input material: cord blood. This sequence was found in a newborn girl in good health. In DNA form, the CDR3 reads TGCAGTGCGGCATCACAAGGGTTCCAAGAGACCCAGTTCTTC. It translates to CSAASQGFQETQFF.